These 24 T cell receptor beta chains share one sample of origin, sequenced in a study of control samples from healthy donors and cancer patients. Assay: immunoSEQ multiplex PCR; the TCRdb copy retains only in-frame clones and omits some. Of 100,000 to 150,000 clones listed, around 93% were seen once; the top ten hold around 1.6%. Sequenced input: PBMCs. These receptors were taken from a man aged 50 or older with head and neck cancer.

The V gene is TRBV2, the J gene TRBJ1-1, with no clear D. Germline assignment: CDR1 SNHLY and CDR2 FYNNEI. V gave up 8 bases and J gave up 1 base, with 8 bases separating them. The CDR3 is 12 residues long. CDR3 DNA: TGTGCCAGCGCCGACCCGAACACTGAAGCTTTCTTT. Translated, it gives CASADPNTEAFF.

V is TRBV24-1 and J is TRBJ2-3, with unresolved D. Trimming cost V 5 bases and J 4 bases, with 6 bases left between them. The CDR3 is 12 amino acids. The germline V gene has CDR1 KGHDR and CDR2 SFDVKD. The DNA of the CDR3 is TGTGCCACCAGTGTTGGGCCAGATACGCAGTATTTT. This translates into CATSVGPDTQYF.

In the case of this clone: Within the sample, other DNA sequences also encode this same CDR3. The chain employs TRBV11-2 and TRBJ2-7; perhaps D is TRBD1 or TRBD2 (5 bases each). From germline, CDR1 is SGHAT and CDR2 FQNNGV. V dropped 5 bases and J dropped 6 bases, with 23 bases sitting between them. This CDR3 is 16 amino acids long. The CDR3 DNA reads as TGTGCCAGCAGCGGGGACGGAAAGGGTCGGGTCGGCGAGCAGTACTTC. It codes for CASSGDGKGRVGEQYF.

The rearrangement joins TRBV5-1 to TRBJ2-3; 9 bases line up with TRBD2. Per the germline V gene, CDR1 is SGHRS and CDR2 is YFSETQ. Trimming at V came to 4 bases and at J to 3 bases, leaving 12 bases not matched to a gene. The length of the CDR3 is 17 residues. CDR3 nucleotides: TGCGCCAGCAGCCCCTTAGCGGGGGCTACAGGGACAGATACGCAGTATTTT. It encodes CASSPLAGATGTDTQYF.

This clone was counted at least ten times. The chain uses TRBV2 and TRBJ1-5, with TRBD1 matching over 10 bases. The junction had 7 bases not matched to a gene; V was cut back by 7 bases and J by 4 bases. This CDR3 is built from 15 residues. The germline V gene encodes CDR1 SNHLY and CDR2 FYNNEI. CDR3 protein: CASTPGQGSNQPQHF. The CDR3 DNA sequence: TGTGCCAGCACCCCGGGACAGGGGTCGAATCAGCCCCAGCATTTT.

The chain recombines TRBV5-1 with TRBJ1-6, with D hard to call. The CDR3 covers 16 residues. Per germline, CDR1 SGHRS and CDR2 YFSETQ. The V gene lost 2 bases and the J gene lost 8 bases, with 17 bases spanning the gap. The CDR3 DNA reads TGCGCCAGCAGCTTAATGAGCCCGGGAAGAGATTCACCCCTCCACTTT. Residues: CASSLMSPGRDSPLHF.

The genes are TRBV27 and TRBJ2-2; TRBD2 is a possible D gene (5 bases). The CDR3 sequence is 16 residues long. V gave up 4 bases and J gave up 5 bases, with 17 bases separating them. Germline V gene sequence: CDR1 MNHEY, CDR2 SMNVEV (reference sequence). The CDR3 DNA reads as TGTGCCAGCAGTTACCCTCCAATGGGAGCAACCGGGGAGCTGTTTTTT. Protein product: CASSYPPMGATGELFF.

The CDR3: CASSPQVNYGYTF. CDR3 in DNA: TGTGCCAGCAGCCCCCAGGTTAACTATGGCTACACCTTC. The gene calls are TRBV7-2 and TRBJ1-2; D remains unclear. The CDR3 runs 13 residues. The V and J ends lost 5 bases and 1 base respectively, with 8 bases between them. The germline V gene has CDR1 SGHTA and CDR2 FQGNSA.

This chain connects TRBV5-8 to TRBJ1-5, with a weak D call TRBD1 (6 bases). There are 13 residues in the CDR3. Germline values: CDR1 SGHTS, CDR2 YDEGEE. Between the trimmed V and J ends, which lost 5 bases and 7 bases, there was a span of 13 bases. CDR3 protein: CASSRHGGQPQHF. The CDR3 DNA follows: TGTGCCAGCAGTCGACACGGGGGCCAGCCCCAGCATTTT.

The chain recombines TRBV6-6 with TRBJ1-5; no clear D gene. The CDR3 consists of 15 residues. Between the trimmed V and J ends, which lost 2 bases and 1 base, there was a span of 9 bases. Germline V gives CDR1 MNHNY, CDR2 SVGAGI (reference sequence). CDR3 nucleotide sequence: TGTGCCAGCAGTTACGTGGCAGGAAGCAATCAGCCCCAGCATTTT. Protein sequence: CASSYVAGSNQPQHF.

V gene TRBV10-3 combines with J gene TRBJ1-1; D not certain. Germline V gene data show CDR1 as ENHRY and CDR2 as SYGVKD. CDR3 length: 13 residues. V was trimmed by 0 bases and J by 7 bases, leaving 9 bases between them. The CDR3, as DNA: TGTGCCATCAGTGAGTCGATAGGGAATGAAGCTTTCTTT. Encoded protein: CAISESIGNEAFF.

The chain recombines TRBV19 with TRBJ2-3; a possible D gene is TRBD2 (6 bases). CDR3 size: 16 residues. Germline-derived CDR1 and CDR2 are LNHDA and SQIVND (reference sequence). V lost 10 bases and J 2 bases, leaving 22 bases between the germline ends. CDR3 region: CATTGGAATDTDTQYF. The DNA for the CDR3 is TGTGCCACCACCGGGGGAGCGGCCACTGACACAGATACGCAGTATTTT.

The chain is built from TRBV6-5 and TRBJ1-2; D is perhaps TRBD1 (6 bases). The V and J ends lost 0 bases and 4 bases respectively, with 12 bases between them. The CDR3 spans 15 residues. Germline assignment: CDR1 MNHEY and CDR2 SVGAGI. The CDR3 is CASSYSPLGGYGYTF. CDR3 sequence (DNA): TGTGCCAGCAGTTACTCCCCTTTAGGGGGCTATGGCTACACCTTC.

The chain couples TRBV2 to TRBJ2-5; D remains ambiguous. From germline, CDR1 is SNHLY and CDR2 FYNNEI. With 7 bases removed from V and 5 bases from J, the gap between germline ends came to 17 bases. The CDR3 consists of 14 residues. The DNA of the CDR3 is TGTGCCAGCATCCGAACGGCGACCTTGGAGACCCAGTACTTC. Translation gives CASIRTATLETQYF.

CDR3 in DNA: TGTGCCAGCTCACCCTCTGCGGACCTCTCCTATGGCTACACCTTC. Translation: CASSPSADLSYGYTF. The chain links TRBV18 to TRBJ1-2; D is ambiguous. CDR1 KGHSH and CDR2 LQKENI come from the germline V gene. The length of the CDR3 is 15 residues. The V gene lost 3 bases and the J gene lost 4 bases, with 15 bases spanning the gap.

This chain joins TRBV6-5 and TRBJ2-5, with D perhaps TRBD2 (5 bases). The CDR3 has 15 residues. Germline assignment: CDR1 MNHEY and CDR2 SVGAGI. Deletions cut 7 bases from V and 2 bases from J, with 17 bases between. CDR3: CASTRRRWNQETQYF. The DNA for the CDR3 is TGTGCCAGCACCCGAAGGAGGTGGAATCAAGAGACCCAGTACTTC.

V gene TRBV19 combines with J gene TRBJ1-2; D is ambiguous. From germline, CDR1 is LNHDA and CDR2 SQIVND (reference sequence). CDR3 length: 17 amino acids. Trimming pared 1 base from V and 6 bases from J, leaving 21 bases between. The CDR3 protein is CASSIGPPALSSDGYTF. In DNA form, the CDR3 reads TGTGCCAGTAGTATAGGTCCGCCCGCCTTAAGTTCCGATGGCTACACCTTC. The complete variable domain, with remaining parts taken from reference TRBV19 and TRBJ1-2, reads DGGITQSPKYLFRKEGQNVTLSCEQNLNHDAMYWYRQDPGQGLRLIYYSQIVNDFQKGDIAEGYSVSREKKESFPLTVTSAQKNPTAFYLCASSIGPPALSSDGYTFGSGTRLTVV.

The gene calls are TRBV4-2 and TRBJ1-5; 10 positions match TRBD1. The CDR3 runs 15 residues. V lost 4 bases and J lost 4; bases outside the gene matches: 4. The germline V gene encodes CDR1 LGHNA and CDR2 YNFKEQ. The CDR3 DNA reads TGTGCCAGCAGCCTCAGGACAGGGGGTAATCAGCCCCAGCATTTT. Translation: CASSLRTGGNQPQHF.

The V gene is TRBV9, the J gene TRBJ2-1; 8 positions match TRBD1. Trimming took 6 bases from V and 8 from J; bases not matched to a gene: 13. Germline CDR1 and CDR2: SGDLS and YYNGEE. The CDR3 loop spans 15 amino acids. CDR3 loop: CASTRAGTGGDEQFF. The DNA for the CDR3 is TGTGCCAGCACACGCGCCGGGACAGGAGGCGATGAGCAGTTCTTC.

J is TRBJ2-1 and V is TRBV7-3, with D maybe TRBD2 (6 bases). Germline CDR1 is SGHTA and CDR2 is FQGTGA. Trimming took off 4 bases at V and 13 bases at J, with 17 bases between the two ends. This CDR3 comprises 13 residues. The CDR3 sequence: CASSSYTGDSQFF. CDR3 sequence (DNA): TGTGCCAGCAGCTCCTACACCGGGGACTCACAGTTCTTC. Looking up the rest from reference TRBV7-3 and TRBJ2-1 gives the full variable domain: GAGVSQTPSNKVTEKGKYVELRCDPISGHTALYWYRQSLGQGPEFLIYFQGTGAADDSGLPNDRFFAVRPEGSVSTLKIQRTERGDSAVYLCASSSYTGDSQFFGPGTRLTVL.

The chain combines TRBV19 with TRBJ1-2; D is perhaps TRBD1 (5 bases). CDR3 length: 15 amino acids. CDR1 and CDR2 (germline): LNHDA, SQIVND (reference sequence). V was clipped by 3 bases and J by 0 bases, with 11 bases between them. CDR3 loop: CASSIDRGANYGYTF. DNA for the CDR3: TGTGCCAGTAGTATTGACCGGGGGGCTAACTATGGCTACACCTTC.

Here the CDR3 reads CASSQERGKLFF. The CDR3 coding sequence is TGTGCCAGCAGCCAAGAAAGGGGAAAACTGTTTTTT. The chain recombines TRBV4-2 with TRBJ1-4; TRBD1 might be the D (5 bases). The CDR3 is 12 residues long. Germline V gene lookup returns CDR1 LGHNA and CDR2 YNFKEQ. Trimming cost V 0 bases and J 10 bases, with 6 bases left between them.

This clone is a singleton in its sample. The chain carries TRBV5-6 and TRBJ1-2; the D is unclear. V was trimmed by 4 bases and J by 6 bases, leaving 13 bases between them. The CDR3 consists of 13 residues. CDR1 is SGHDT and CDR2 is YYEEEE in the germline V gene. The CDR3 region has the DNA TGTGCCAGCAGCAGCGGCCAGGTCGATGGCTACACCTTC. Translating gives CASSSGQVDGYTF.

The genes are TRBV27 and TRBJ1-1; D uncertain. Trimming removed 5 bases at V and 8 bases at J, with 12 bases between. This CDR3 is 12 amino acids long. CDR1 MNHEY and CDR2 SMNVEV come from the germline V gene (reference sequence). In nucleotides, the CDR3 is TGTGCCAGCAGTCCCCCTGATGGGGAAGCTTTCTTT. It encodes CASSPPDGEAFF.